Below, one T cell receptor (beta chain) is given with its context. Sequencing was performed with immunoSEQ multiplex PCR; in TCRdb, only in-frame clones are kept and a portion is missing. The sample comprises some 100,000 clones, about 90% of which are singletons, and roughly a sixth rests with the top ten. The sample belongs to a study of blood T cell repertoires in COVID-19. This receptor was taken from a man aged 50 to 60 with acute or convalescent COVID-19. Specimen: peripheral blood.

CDR3 coding DNA: TGTGCCAGCAGCTCGAGCGGGACTAATGAAAAACTGTTTTTT. Translation: CASSSSGTNEKLFF. The V and J genes are TRBV5-4 and TRBJ1-4; D is uncertain. V was cut by 3 bases and J by 2 bases, with 8 bases left in between. The CDR3 is made up of 14 amino acids. The V gene's germline CDR1 is SGHNT and CDR2 YYREEE (reference sequence).